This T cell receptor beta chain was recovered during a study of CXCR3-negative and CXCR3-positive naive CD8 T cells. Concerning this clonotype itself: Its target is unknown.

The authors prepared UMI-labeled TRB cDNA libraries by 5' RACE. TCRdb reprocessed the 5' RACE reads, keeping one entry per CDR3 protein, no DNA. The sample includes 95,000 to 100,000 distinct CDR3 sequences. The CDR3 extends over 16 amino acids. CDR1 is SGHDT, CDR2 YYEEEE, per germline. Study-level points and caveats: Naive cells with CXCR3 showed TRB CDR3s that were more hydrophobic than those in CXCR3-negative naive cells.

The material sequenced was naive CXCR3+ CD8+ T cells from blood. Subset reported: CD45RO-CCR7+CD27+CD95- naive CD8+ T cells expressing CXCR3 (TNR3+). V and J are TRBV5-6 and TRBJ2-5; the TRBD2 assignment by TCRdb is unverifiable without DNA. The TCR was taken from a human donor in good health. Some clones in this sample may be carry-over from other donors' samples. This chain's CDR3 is CASSFARGLHQETQYF.